A single T cell receptor beta chain is shown here with its context. This entry is derived from a study of control samples from healthy donors and cancer patients. Germline lookup yields CDR1 MNHEY and CDR2 SVGAGI. The CDR3 covers 12 residues. V lost 8 bases and J 7 bases, leaving 12 bases between the germline ends. Sequencing was performed with immunoSEQ multiplex PCR; in TCRdb, only in-frame clones are kept and a portion is missing. The sample has just over 150,000 clones; roughly 93% are singletons. What was sequenced was blood. This TCR derives from a man between 45 and 60 years old in good health. V usage is TRBV6-5 and J usage is TRBJ1-5; D remains unclear. The CDR3 DNA reads TGTGCCAGCTATGCGGCAAACCAGCCCCAGCATTTT. Translating it yields CASYAANQPQHF.